Shown below are 28 T cell receptor beta chains from a single sample sequenced in a study of molecular identifiers for immune sequencing clone quantification. TCRdb re-called the PCR reads with MiXCR, one entry per CDR3 protein. In the table there are roughly 93,000 distinct CDR3 sequences, under 20% of which are singletons. The sequenced material came from naive CD8+ T cells from blood, with Jurkat cell RNA spiked in. Indicated subset: FACS-sorted CD8+CD4-CCR7+CD45RA+ naive T cells. These receptors came from a human donor in good health. Some libraries in this study had Jurkat cell RNA spiked in.

This clonotype has ten or more counts. The V gene is TRBV11-2, the J gene TRBJ2-3; the match to TRBD2 covers 12 bases. The CDR3 is 16 residues long. Trimming took 4 bases from V and 2 from J; bases not matched to a gene: 4. From germline, CDR1 is SGHAT and CDR2 FQNNGV. This CDR3 is CASSSLAGGYTDTQYF. CDR3 coding DNA: TGTGCCAGCAGCTCCCTAGCGGGAGGGTACACAGATACGCAGTATTTT.

This clonotype appeared many times. The V call is TRBV6-1, the J call TRBJ2-3; 7 positions agree with TRBD1. This CDR3 comprises 15 residues. Germline loops: CDR1 MNHNS, CDR2 SASEGT. V lost 4 bases and J lost 3; bases outside the gene matches: 7. The CDR3 DNA follows: TGTGCCAGCAGTGGGACAGGTACCTTGACAGATACGCAGTATTTT. Translation gives CASSGTGTLTDTQYF.

This clonotype was detected many times. V usage is TRBV13 and J usage is TRBJ2-7; 7 bases are a match to TRBD2. Germline CDR1 is PRHDT and CDR2 is FYEKMQ (reference sequence). With 5 bases clipped from V and 3 bases from J, the junction kept 19 bases outside the gene matches. The CDR3 extends over 18 amino acids. CDR3 in amino acids: CASSLMTLAAEKYYEQYF. CDR3 coding DNA: TGTGCCAGCAGCCTCATGACTCTAGCGGCAGAAAAATACTACGAGCAGTACTTC.

This clonotype showed up many times. V usage is TRBV24-1 and J usage is TRBJ2-3; D unresolved. Germline V lookup: CDR1 KGHDR, CDR2 SFDVKD. V was cut by 5 bases and J by 0 bases, with 5 bases left in between. The CDR3 totals 13 residues. This CDR3 reads CATSARSTDTQYF. The CDR3 DNA sequence: TGTGCCACCAGTGCGCGCAGCACAGATACGCAGTATTTT.

This clonotype occurred many times. The rearrangement links TRBV4-3 to TRBJ2-7, with a possible D match to TRBD1 (6 bases). This CDR3 region has 20 residues. Germline V CDR1 and CDR2: LGHNA, YSLEER. V was shortened by 0 bases and J by 5 bases, with 29 bases between the two germline ends. For the CDR3, the DNA is TGCGCCAGCAGCCAAGACGTGCCGGTACACGGTGCAGGGGTGATGAACGAGCAGTACTTC. It encodes CASSQDVPVHGAGVMNEQYF.

This clonotype was observed a handful of times. This chain connects TRBV11-2 to TRBJ2-5; 8 bases align to TRBD1. CDR1 and CDR2 from the germline V gene are SGHAT and FQNNGV. After removal of 3 bases from V and 4 bases from J, the junction contained 7 bases not matched to a gene. This CDR3 has 15 residues. CDR3 nucleotide sequence: TGTGCCAGCAGCTTGGGAACAGGGGGATTAGAGACCCAGTACTTC. This translates into CASSLGTGGLETQYF.

The rearrangement links TRBV28 to TRBJ1-5, with unresolved D. V was clipped by 3 bases and J by 0 bases, with 12 bases between them. Germline V lookup: CDR1 MDHEN, CDR2 SYDVKM. CDR3 length equals 16 residues. The CDR3 reads CASSFETLNSNQPQHF. The CDR3 nucleotides read TGTGCCAGCAGTTTTGAGACGCTTAATAGCAATCAGCCCCAGCATTTT.

This clonotype was detected many times. The CDR3 sequence is CSAELGTGELFF. CDR3 nucleotides: TGCAGCGCCGAACTTGGCACCGGGGAGCTGTTTTTT. V usage is TRBV29-1 and J usage is TRBJ2-2; D gene ambiguous. CDR3 length: 12 residues. Trimming left V 7 bases short and J 4 bases short, with 10 bases between. Per germline, CDR1 SQVTM and CDR2 ANQGSEA.

This clonotype was seen repeatedly, ten times or more. The chain links TRBV11-2 to TRBJ2-5; D perhaps matches TRBD1 (7 bases). The CDR3 sequence is 16 residues long. Trimming shortened V by 3 bases and J by 3 bases, and 17 bases separated the two germline ends. In germline, CDR1 is SGHAT, CDR2 FQNNGV. The CDR3 is CASSFLEVRGEETQYF. For the CDR3, the DNA is TGTGCCAGCAGCTTCTTGGAGGTCAGGGGGGAAGAGACCCAGTACTTC.

On this clonotype itself: Germline and junction disagree at one end, which may indicate a read error. This sequence joins TRBV6-1 and TRBJ2-2, with D perhaps assigned TRBD1 or TRBD2 (6 bases each). Germline V CDR1 and CDR2: MNHNS, SASEGT. CDR3 size: 15 residues. The CDR3 here is CAGSGGTPNTGEPFF. CDR3 DNA sequence: TGTGCCGGCAGCGGCGGGACACCGAACACCGGGGAGCCGTTTTTT.

At least ten counts were recorded for this clonotype. The gene calls are TRBV12-3 or TRBV12-4 and TRBJ2-3; D might be TRBD1 (6 bases). This CDR3 comprises 15 residues. Between the trimmed V and J ends, which lost 4 bases and 0 bases, there was a span of 11 bases. DNA for the CDR3: TGTGCCAGCAGTTCAGGGGTTACTAGCACAGATACGCAGTATTTT. Protein sequence: CASSSGVTSTDTQYF.

Comment on this clonotype: A much larger clone is a single base away; this may be a read error. Likely a read error: the CDR3 ends without its conserved phenylalanine or tryptophan. The V call is TRBV27, the J call TRBJ1-2; TRBD1 matches 10 bases. The V and J ends lost 2 bases and 4 bases, in that order; junction bases with no gene match: 4. CDR1 and CDR2 from the germline V gene are MNHEY and SMNVEV (reference sequence). The CDR3 totals 15 residues. CDR3 protein: CASSLRGQGFYGYTL. The CDR3, as DNA: TGTGCCAGCAGTTTAAGGGGACAGGGGTTCTATGGCTACACCCTC.

This clonotype was seen ten or more times. This chain connects TRBV11-2 to TRBJ2-1; D uncertain. Germline V lookup: CDR1 SGHAT, CDR2 FQNNGV. V lost 4 bases, J lost 10 bases, and 14 bases lay in between. The CDR3 is 13 residues long. Here the CDR3 reads CASSSPRSHEQFF. The CDR3 DNA sequence: TGTGCCAGCAGCTCACCACGGAGCCACGAGCAGTTCTTC.

The CDR3 DNA follows: TGTGCCAGCAGCTTAGATCCCCGGGAGGATGAGCAGTTCTTC. Protein sequence: CASSLDPREDEQFF. The V and J genes are TRBV11-2 and TRBJ2-1; 7 bases are shared with TRBD2. Germline V gene lookup returns CDR1 SGHAT and CDR2 FQNNGV. With V trimmed by 0 bases and J by 8 bases, 4 bases remained unmatched. This CDR3 has 14 residues.

In the case of this clonotype: This clone may be a read error of a much larger clone one base away. The chain is built from TRBV4-3 and TRBJ2-1; no clear D gene. Germline-derived CDR1 and CDR2 are LGHNA and YSLEER. V shed 4 bases and J shed 10 bases, with 23 bases lying between them. The CDR3 is 16 amino acids. The CDR3 here is CASSPKTGHLGREQFF. The CDR3 DNA reads as TGCGCCAGCAGCCCTAAAACGGGCCATCTAGGACGGGAGCAGTTCTTC.

The chain employs TRBV7-9 and TRBJ1-1; D is possibly TRBD1 (6 bases). V gave up 5 bases and J gave up 4 bases, with 17 bases separating them. The V gene's germline CDR1 is SEHNR and CDR2 FQNEAQ (reference sequence). The length of the CDR3 is 15 residues. CDR3 in amino acids: CASSPPDSSSTEAFF. The CDR3 DNA is TGTGCCAGCAGCCCGCCGGACAGTTCTAGCACTGAAGCTTTCTTT.

Details on this clonotype: Germline and junction disagree at one end, which may indicate a read error. This rearrangement joins TRBV27 to TRBJ2-6; a weak D match, TRBD1 (5 bases). The CDR3 sequence is 12 residues long. Germline CDR1 and CDR2: MNHEY and SMNVEV (reference sequence). As DNA, the CDR3 is TGTGCCAGCAGTTCTGGGGCCAACGTCCCGACTTTC. Residues: CASSSGANVPTF. Full variable domain (missing parts from reference TRBV27 and TRBJ2-6): EAQVTQNPRYLITVTGKKLTVTCSQNMNHEYMSWYRQDPGLGLRQIYYSMNVEVTDKGDVPEGYKVSRKEKRNFPLILESPSPNQTSLYFCASSSGANVPTFGAGSRLTVL.

This clonotype was seen many times. The chain carries TRBV14 and TRBJ2-2; the D is unclear. Deletions cut 0 bases from V and 5 bases from J, with 10 bases between. The CDR3 is 15 amino acids. CDR1 is SGHDN, CDR2 FVKESK, per germline. CDR3 coding DNA: TGTGCCAGCAGCCAAGAGAGTAGCAATACCGGGGAGCTGTTTTTT. Translation gives CASSQESSNTGELFF.

The chain carries TRBV18 and TRBJ2-1, with unresolved D. Trimming cost V 0 bases and J 0 bases, with 3 bases left between them. Germline CDR1 is KGHSH and CDR2 is LQKENI. This CDR3 has 14 amino acids. CDR3: CASSPPGSYNEQFF. In nucleotides, the CDR3 is TGTGCCAGCTCACCACCAGGCTCCTACAATGAGCAGTTCTTC.

Ten or more counts support this clonotype. V usage is TRBV12-3 or TRBV12-4 and J usage is TRBJ1-5, with 7 nucleotides matching TRBD1. J gave up 8 bases and V 0 bases, and 1 base lay outside the gene matches. CDR3 length: 13 amino acids. The CDR3 region is CASSLAQGEPQHF. The CDR3 DNA is TGTGCCAGCAGTTTAGCGCAGGGGGAGCCCCAGCATTTT.

This clonotype was detected a few times. It may be a read error: a sequence one base away is much more abundant. The chain employs TRBV20-1 and TRBJ1-6; D unresolved. The germline gives CDR1 DFQATT, CDR2 SNEGSKA (reference sequence). This CDR3 is built from 16 residues. The CDR3 DNA reads as TGCGGTGCTAAAGGCGCCGCCCCAACTTCGGATTCACCCCTCCACTTT. Translating gives CGAKGAAPTSDSPLHF.

The sample holds a few counts of this clonotype. The chain employs TRBV19 and TRBJ1-5; D is possibly TRBD1 (5 bases). Per germline, CDR1 LNHDA and CDR2 SQIVND (reference sequence). This CDR3 comprises 15 residues. Trimming shortened V by 9 bases and J by 1 base, and 16 bases separated the two germline ends. The CDR3 loop is CASSSGTRSNQPQHF. CDR3 sequence (DNA): TGTGCCAGCTCTTCAGGGACGAGGAGCAATCAGCCCCAGCATTTT.

On this clonotype itself: One base away lies a much larger clone, so this may be a sequencing read error. The rearrangement joins TRBV5-3 to TRBJ2-7; D gene unclear. TRBV5-3 is an ORF, and what it does is uncertain. This CDR3 is 14 amino acids long. CDR3 coding DNA: TGTGCCAGCAGCTTTTCTGAGGAGTCCTACGAGCAGTACTTC. It translates to CASSFSEESYEQYF.

The table lists this clonotype with many counts. The V and J genes are TRBV19 and TRBJ2-7; no firm D call. This CDR3 has 11 amino acids. The germline gives CDR1 LNHDA, CDR2 SQIVND (reference sequence). V lost 10 bases to trimming and J lost 4 bases, with 11 bases between them. Here the CDR3 reads CATQYGYEQYF. Written as DNA, the CDR3 is TGTGCCACCCAATACGGGTACGAGCAGTACTTC.

This clonotype showed up many times. The chain has TRBV7-6 and TRBJ1-4; D is possibly TRBD1 (5 bases). The germline V and J ends were trimmed by 3 bases and 3 bases, with 8 bases remaining between them. This CDR3 region has 14 residues. Germline CDR1 reads SGHVS; CDR2 reads FNYEAQ. The CDR3 region has the DNA TGTGCCAGCAGCTTCCAGGGAGCTAATGAAAAACTGTTTTTT. Amino acids: CASSFQGANEKLFF.

This clonotype has at least ten counts. V is TRBV6-5 and J is TRBJ2-7; 9 positions agree with TRBD2. This CDR3 has 15 residues. Germline CDR1 MNHEY, CDR2 SVGAGI. The V gene end was trimmed by 6 bases and the J gene end by 5 bases; junction bases not matched to a gene: 11. The CDR3 protein is CASSSRGLAIDEQYF. DNA of the CDR3: TGTGCCAGCAGCTCTCGGGGACTAGCAATCGACGAGCAGTACTTC.

This clonotype has a count of ten or more. The chain combines TRBV12-3 or TRBV12-4 with TRBJ2-5; 11 nucleotides match TRBD2. J gave up 1 base and V 5 bases, and 6 bases lay outside the gene matches. The CDR3 runs 16 residues. The CDR3 sequence is CASSPRLAGTQETQYF. The DNA of the CDR3 is TGTGCCAGCAGTCCCAGACTAGCGGGGACCCAAGAGACCCAGTACTTC.

With regard to this clonotype: A much bigger clone sits one base away, suggesting this may be a read error. The J gene is TRBJ1-5, the V gene TRBV10-2, with a tentative D call TRBD1 (6 bases). V shed 11 bases and J shed 4 bases, with 21 bases lying between them. The CDR3 is made up of 15 amino acids. Germline V gives CDR1 WSHSY, CDR2 SAAADI. The DNA for the CDR3 is TGCGCCGGCTCCGGACTACAGGGTTCGAATCAGCCCCAGCATTTT. Protein: CAGSGLQGSNQPQHF.